What follows describes a single T cell receptor beta chain. This record belongs to a study of blood T cell repertoires in COVID-19. Study context: COVID-19 samples collected from the United States, Italy and Spain covered acute and convalescent phases. T cells, B-cell-depleted T cells, or PBMCs provided the cDNA or gDNA that served as material.

In the authors' methods: It was from reference gene primer amplification that nucleated cell counts were estimated. Sequencing used immunoSEQ multiplex PCR; TCRdb keeps in-frame clones, though not all of them. The D gene and trimming were derived from the DNA, and the V and J assignments and clone size from that table. The sample contains 300,000 or so clones, more than 80% of which appear only once. The CDR3 is 13 residues long. Germline-derived CDR1 and CDR2 are SGDLS and YYNGEE. V lost 2 bases to trimming and J lost 1 base, with 6 bases between them. The chain joins TRBV9 to TRBJ1-1; D is ambiguous. This receptor was taken from a woman aged 40 to 49 with acute or convalescent COVID-19. The source material was peripheral blood. The CDR3 spells CASSVEGNTEAFF. In DNA form, the CDR3 reads TGTGCCAGCAGCGTTGAGGGGAACACTGAAGCTTTCTTT.